The rows below give T cell receptor beta chains drawn from one sample of a study of blood T cell repertoires in COVID-19. The assay was immunoSEQ multiplex PCR, and TCRdb's table has in-frame clones only and misses some. The table has about 180,000 clones, about 80% seen once; the top ten hold over 13%. The specimen was PBMCs or T cells enriched from blood (not recorded which). The origin of the receptors is a man aged 55-75 years who had been exposed to COVID-19. CDR3s leave out the opening cysteine and the closing phenylalanine or tryptophan. Each record gives: CDR3 protein, clone size, V gene. Not all rows give a size; the values are once, few, many and, for expanded clones, a class.

CDR3aa: ASSPPGSSNQPQH; abundance: .; v_gene: TRBV18
CDR3aa: ASTLSGMTGGLSGYT; abundance: .; v_gene: TRBV5-5
CDR3aa: ASSVVGLAGGRDTQY; abundance: few; v_gene: TRBV9
CDR3aa: ASSLLAGVHNEQF; abundance: few; v_gene: TRBV5-6
CDR3aa: ASSETGTSAYNEQF; abundance: once; v_gene: TRBV9
CDR3aa: ASSLVVASTDTQY; abundance: .; v_gene: TRBV5-1
CDR3aa: ASSLAGLGTSGRAGLQY; abundance: .; v_gene: TRBV7-2
CDR3aa: ASSLSPGDTQY; abundance: .; v_gene: TRBV7-3
CDR3aa: ASSAHWAGEAF; abundance: many; v_gene: TRBV9
CDR3aa: AISESMGGKDNEQF; abundance: .; v_gene: TRBV10-3
CDR3aa: ASSSGTVNQPQH; abundance: .; v_gene: TRBV7-9
CDR3aa: ASSLTGYQETQY; abundance: .; v_gene: TRBV27
CDR3aa: ASSPTSVRRETQY; abundance: .; v_gene: TRBV11-3
CDR3aa: ASSAYRGQAYEQY; abundance: few; v_gene: TRBV7-9
CDR3aa: ASSLMGQGDYGYT; abundance: .; v_gene: TRBV5-1
CDR3aa: ASRGGQGLPTNEKLF; abundance: few; v_gene: TRBV2
CDR3aa: ASSSDNANYGYT; abundance: .; v_gene: TRBV5-6
CDR3aa: ASSRGQSNSNQPQH; abundance: few; v_gene: TRBV19
CDR3aa: ASSPGGGETQY; abundance: .; v_gene: TRBV7-8
CDR3aa: SVDPGGANVLT; abundance: .; v_gene: TRBV29-1
CDR3aa: ASSPLAPNTGELF; abundance: .; v_gene: TRBV2
CDR3aa: ASSRQGVNTGELF; abundance: .; v_gene: TRBV6-5
CDR3aa: ATSKNTPFEGHQPQH; abundance: .; v_gene: TRBV15
CDR3aa: ASSLLQGSDYEQY; abundance: .; v_gene: TRBV28
CDR3aa: AISSGTGGGEQY; abundance: .; v_gene: TRBV10-3
CDR3aa: ATSRARGQNNQPQH; abundance: .; v_gene: TRBV15
CDR3aa: ASSPTGGYQPQH; abundance: once; v_gene: TRBV3-1/TRBV3-2
CDR3aa: ASSPRFYNEQF; abundance: few; v_gene: TRBV18
CDR3aa: ASSQDPAGKAF; abundance: .; v_gene: TRBV3-1/TRBV3-2
CDR3aa: ASEEGGFADTQY; abundance: .; v_gene: TRBV6-6
CDR3aa: ASSQDGGTNYGYT; abundance: .; v_gene: TRBV4-3
CDR3aa: ASSITRDSAYEQY; abundance: .; v_gene: TRBV19
CDR3aa: ATSAGTGVPQH; abundance: few; v_gene: TRBV24-1
CDR3aa: ASSSIFSGRVTGELF; abundance: .; v_gene: TRBV28
CDR3aa: ASSVSRGSSYEQY; abundance: few; v_gene: TRBV7-6
CDR3aa: ASSYSRPEIDVQY; abundance: .; v_gene: TRBV6-5
CDR3aa: ASSQLAGVYEQY; abundance: .; v_gene: TRBV4-1
CDR3aa: ASTMTSLGELF; abundance: .; v_gene: TRBV19
CDR3aa: ASSPQGANYPNTEAF; abundance: .; v_gene: TRBV27
CDR3aa: AGTSGSYEQY; abundance: .; v_gene: TRBV30
CDR3aa: ASSELETQY; abundance: .; v_gene: TRBV25-1
CDR3aa: ASSIAGQRDQPQH; abundance: .; v_gene: TRBV19
CDR3aa: ASSLETGSLYEQY; abundance: once; v_gene: TRBV11-3
CDR3aa: ASSPRDSNPVTQY; abundance: .; v_gene: TRBV18
CDR3aa: ASSYVAGGWDEQF; abundance: .; v_gene: TRBV6-5
CDR3aa: ASSGTSGRAPGELF; abundance: .; v_gene: TRBV9
CDR3aa: ASSLEYLTGLYEQY; abundance: few; v_gene: TRBV28
CDR3aa: ASSLWQDRAIYGYT; abundance: .; v_gene: TRBV28
CDR3aa: ATNSGTANTNEQF; abundance: .; v_gene: TRBV24-1
CDR3aa: ASSAGGKFYEQY; abundance: few; v_gene: TRBV27
CDR3aa: ASSLSQGAREQY; abundance: large; v_gene: TRBV27
CDR3aa: ASSSGTGIEKLF; abundance: few; v_gene: TRBV28
CDR3aa: ASSKRTGEYGYT; abundance: few; v_gene: TRBV21-1
CDR3aa: ASSFIRDSIYGEQY; abundance: .; v_gene: TRBV5-1
CDR3aa: ASSRTSASYEQY; abundance: .; v_gene: TRBV6-5
CDR3aa: AGGDVVFSYEQY; abundance: .; v_gene: TRBV24-1
CDR3aa: ASRLGSSGSTDTQY; abundance: once; v_gene: TRBV12-2
CDR3aa: ASSQSKRAIETQY; abundance: .; v_gene: TRBV23-1
CDR3aa: ASSIRGALMNTEAF; abundance: .; v_gene: TRBV19
CDR3aa: ASSFISRATLSSYEQY; abundance: .; v_gene: TRBV5-1